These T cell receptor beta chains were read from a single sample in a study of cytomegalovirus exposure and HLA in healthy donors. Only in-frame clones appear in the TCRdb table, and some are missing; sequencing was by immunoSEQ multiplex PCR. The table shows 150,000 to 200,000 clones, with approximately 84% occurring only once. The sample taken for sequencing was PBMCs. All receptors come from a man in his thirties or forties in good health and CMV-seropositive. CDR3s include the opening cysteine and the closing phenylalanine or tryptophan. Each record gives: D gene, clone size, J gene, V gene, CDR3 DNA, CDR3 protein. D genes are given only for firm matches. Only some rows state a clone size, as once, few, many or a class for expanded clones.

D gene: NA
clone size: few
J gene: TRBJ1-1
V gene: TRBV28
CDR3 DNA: TGTGCCAGCAGGTCCCCCCTCGGGGGGGACACTGAAGCTTTCTTT
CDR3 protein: CASRSPLGGDTEAFF

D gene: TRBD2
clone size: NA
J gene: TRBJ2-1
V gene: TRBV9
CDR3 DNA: TGTGCCAGCAGCTTCCGGGGGGTCAATGAGCAGTTCTTC
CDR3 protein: CASSFRGVNEQFF

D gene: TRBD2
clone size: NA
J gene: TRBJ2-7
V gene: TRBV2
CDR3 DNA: TGTGCCAGCAGTCTAGCGGGGGGGCCCTACGAGCAGTACTTC
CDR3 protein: CASSLAGGPYEQYF

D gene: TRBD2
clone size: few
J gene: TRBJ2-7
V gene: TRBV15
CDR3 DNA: TGTGCCACCAGCCCCACAGTACGGGAGGTGACCTACGAGCAGTACTTC
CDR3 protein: CATSPTVREVTYEQYF

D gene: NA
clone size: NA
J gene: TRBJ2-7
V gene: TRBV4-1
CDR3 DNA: TGCGCCAGCAGCCAAGATCCCGCGGGTAGCGGATCCTACGAGCAGTACTTC
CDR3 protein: CASSQDPAGSGSYEQYF

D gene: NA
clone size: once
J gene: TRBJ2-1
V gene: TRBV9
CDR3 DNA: TGTGCCAGCAGCGTAGGAGGGCCTGAAGGGAATGAGCAGTTCTTC
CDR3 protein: CASSVGGPEGNEQFF

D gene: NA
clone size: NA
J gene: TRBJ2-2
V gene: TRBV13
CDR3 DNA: TGTGCCACCAAACGTTCCAGCGGGGAGCTGTTTTTT
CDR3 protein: CATKRSSGELFF

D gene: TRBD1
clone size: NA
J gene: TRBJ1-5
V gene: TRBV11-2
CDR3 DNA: TGTGCCAGCAGCATCGACAGGGTAAGCAATCAGCCCCAGCATTTT
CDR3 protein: CASSIDRVSNQPQHF

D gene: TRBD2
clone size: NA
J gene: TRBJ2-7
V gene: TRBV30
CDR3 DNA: TGTGCCTGGAGTGTACTAGCGGGAGACGAGCAGTACTTC
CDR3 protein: CAWSVLAGDEQYF

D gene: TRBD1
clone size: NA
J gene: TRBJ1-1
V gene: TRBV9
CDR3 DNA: TGTGCCAGCAACCCGGGACAGATGAACACTGAAGCTTTCTTT
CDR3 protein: CASNPGQMNTEAFF

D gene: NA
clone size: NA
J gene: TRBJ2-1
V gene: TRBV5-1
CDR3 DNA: TGCGCCAGCAGCTTGGACGAGGCTGTGGAGCAGTTCTTC
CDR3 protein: CASSLDEAVEQFF

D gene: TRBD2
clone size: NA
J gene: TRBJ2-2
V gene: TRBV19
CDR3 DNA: TGTGCCAGTAGTTGGGGACTAGCGGGAGGGCGGCACACCGGGGAGCTGTTTTTT
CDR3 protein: CASSWGLAGGRHTGELFF

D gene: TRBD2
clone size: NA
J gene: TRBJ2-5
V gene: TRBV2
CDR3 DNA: TGTGCCAGCAGTGAACCGGGACTAGGTGTGACCCAGTACTTC
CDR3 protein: CASSEPGLGVTQYF

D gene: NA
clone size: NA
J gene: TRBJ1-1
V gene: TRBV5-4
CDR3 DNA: TGTGCCAGCAGCACCCACACAGGCACTGAAGCTTTCTTT
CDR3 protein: CASSTHTGTEAFF

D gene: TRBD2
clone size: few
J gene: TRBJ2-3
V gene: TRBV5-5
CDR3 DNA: TGTGCCAGCAGCTTGGGGACTAGCGGGAGGGCCTCAGATACGCAGTATTTT
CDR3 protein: CASSLGTSGRASDTQYF

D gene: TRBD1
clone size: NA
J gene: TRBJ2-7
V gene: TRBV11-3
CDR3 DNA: TGTGCCAGCAGCTCTCTCGGGACAGGGACAGGCGAGCAGTACTTC
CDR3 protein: CASSSLGTGTGEQYF

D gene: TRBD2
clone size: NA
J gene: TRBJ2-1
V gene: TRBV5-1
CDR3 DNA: TGCGCCAGCAGCTTGGAAAGCGGGAGCGCCAATGAGCAGTTCTTC
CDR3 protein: CASSLESGSANEQFF

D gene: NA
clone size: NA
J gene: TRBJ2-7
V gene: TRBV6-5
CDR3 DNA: TGTGCCAGCACGGGGGAGAACTACGAGCAGTACTTC
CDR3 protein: CASTGENYEQYF

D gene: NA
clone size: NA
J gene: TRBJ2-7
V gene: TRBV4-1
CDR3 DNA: TGCGCCAGCAGCCAAGATCTGTCGCGGAGTTACGAGCAGTACTTC
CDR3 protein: CASSQDLSRSYEQYF

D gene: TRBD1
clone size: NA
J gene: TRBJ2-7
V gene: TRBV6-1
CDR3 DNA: TGTGCCAGCAGCCGGGACAGGGGCGTGTACGAGCAGTACTTC
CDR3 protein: CASSRDRGVYEQYF

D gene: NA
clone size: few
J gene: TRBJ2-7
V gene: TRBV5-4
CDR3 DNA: TGTGCCAGCAGCTTGGGGCGGGGCTCCTACGAGCAGTACTTC
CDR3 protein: CASSLGRGSYEQYF

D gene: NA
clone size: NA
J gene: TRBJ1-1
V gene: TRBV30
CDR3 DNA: TGTGCCTGGAGTGTACGGGTCTCGGCTTTCTTT
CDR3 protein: CAWSVRVSAFF

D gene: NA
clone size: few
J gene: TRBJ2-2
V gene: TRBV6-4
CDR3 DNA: TGTGCCAGCGGTACGGGGGACTTGAACACCGGGGAGCTGTTTTTT
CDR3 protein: CASGTGDLNTGELFF

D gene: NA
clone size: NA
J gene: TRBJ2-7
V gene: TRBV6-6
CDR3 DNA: TGTGCCAGCACCCCCAATATCGGGAGATCCTACGAGCAGTACTTC
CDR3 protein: CASTPNIGRSYEQYF

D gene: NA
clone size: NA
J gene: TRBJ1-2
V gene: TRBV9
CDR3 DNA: TGTGCCAGCAGCGTAGGTGAGGACAGAGGCTACACCTTC
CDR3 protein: CASSVGEDRGYTF

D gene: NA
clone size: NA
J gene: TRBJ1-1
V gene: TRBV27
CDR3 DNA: TGTGCCAGCAGTATACTCGAAAACACTGAAGCTTTCTTT
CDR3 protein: CASSILENTEAFF

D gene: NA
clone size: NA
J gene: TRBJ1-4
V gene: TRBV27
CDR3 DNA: TGTGCCAGCAGTATGGACAGCCTCCCTAATGAAAAACTGTTTTTT
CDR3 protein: CASSMDSLPNEKLFF

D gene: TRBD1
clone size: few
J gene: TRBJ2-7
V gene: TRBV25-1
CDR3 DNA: TGTGCCAGCAGCCACGGGGACAGGGCCTACGAGCAGTACTTC
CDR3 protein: CASSHGDRAYEQYF